This T cell receptor beta chain was identified during a study of T cells in Graves' hyperthyroidism and ophthalmopathy. What was amplified from RNA transcripts were TCR beta CDR3 regions. A first-round RT-PCR of the TCR CDR3 used the HTBI primer set. TCRdb independently ran MiXCR on the multiplex PCR reads; one entry per CDR3 protein. The table lists over 550,000 distinct CDR3 sequences, 16% of them singletons. Criteria for exclusion of patients were uncontrolled infection, other autoimmune disease, pregnancy or lactation. Orbital computed tomography, thyroid ultrasound, serum thyroxine and TRAb, and clinical symptoms together informed the diagnoses. Fresh peripheral blood, 9.5 to 10 ml of it, supplied the PBMCs. The source material was blood. This sequence was found in a woman aged 18 to 35 with Graves' hyperthyroidism.

CDR3: CASSWGSGGPYNEQFF. CDR3 DNA sequence: TGTGCCAGCAGTTGGGGTAGCGGGGGGCCCTACAATGAGCAGTTCTTC. V usage is TRBV12-3 or TRBV12-4 and J usage is TRBJ2-1; 10 bases align to TRBD2. V gave up 4 bases and J gave up 2 bases; unmatched junction bases: 5. The CDR3 totals 16 residues.